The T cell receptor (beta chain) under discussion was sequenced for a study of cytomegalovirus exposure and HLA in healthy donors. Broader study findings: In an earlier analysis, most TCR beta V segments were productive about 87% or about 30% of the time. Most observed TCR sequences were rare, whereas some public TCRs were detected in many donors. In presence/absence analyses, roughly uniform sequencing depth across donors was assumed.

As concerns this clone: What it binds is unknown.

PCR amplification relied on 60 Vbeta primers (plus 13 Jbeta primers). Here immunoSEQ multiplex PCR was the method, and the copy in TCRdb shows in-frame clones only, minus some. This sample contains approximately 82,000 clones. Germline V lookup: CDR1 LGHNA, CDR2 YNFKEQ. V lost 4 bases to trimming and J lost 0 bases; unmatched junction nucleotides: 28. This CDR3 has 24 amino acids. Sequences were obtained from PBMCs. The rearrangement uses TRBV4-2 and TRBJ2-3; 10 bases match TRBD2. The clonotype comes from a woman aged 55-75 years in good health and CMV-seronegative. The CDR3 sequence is CASSRTREGASGSARLSSTDTQYF. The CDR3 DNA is TGTGCCAGCAGCCGGACGAGGGAGGGCGCTAGCGGGAGCGCCCGCTTATCGAGCACAGATACGCAGTATTTT.